This entry lists 28 T cell receptor beta chains sequenced from one sample in a study of radiation and T cells in renal cell carcinoma. Regarding time point: blood 4 weeks post-SBRT, at nephrectomy. Documented treatment: 15 Gy SBRT to primary tumor, nephrectomy 4 weeks later. This table comes from immunoSEQ multiplex PCR, and its TCRdb copy is limited to in-frame clones, with some not included. The sample lists roughly 160,000 clones, 88% occurring once. This material consisted of blood, taken from a patient whose treatment included radiotherapy and nephrectomy. All receptors derive from a woman aged 50 to 60 with renal cell carcinoma.

The chain's CDR3 is CASSLGYQGAIDEQFF. The CDR3 DNA reads TGTGCCAGCAGCTTAGGGTACCAGGGGGCGATTGATGAGCAGTTCTTC. V gene TRBV11-1 combines with J gene TRBJ2-1, with 8 bases matching TRBD1. J lost 8 bases, V lost 1 base, and 10 bases had no gene match. The CDR3 loop spans 16 amino acids. The germline V gene has CDR1 SGHAT and CDR2 FQDESV (reference sequence).

This clone was seen a few times. This chain joins TRBV30 and TRBJ1-1, with a possible D match to TRBD1 (5 bases). The CDR3 consists of 13 residues. Germline V gene lookup returns CDR1 GTSNPN and CDR2 SVGIG (reference sequence). V lost 0 bases to trimming and J lost 4 bases, with 9 bases between them. The CDR3 sequence is CAWSVIGTTEAFF. CDR3 sequence (DNA): TGTGCCTGGAGTGTCATAGGGACCACTGAAGCTTTCTTT.

This clone has more than one count but fewer than ten. This chain uses TRBV6-5 with TRBJ1-1; the D gene is possibly TRBD1 (6 bases). Germline lookup yields CDR1 MNHEY and CDR2 SVGAGI. The CDR3 sequence is 15 residues long. The V and J ends lost 0 bases and 4 bases respectively, with 12 bases between them. Here the CDR3 reads CASSYSGTFGTEAFF. CDR3 nucleotide sequence: TGTGCCAGCAGTTACTCTGGGACATTCGGCACTGAAGCTTTCTTT.

The chain is built from TRBV6-5 and TRBJ1-6; TRBD1 is a possible D gene (6 bases). The CDR3 contains 14 residues. Trimming removed 9 bases from V and 6 bases from J, with 15 bases in between. Per germline, CDR1 MNHEY and CDR2 SVGAGI. CDR3 bases: TGTGCCAGTCGGGGGGCAGGCACTAATTCACCCCTCCACTTT. Translated, it gives CASRGAGTNSPLHF.

The chain joins TRBV4-3 to TRBJ2-5; 8 bases agree with TRBD1. This CDR3 comprises 16 residues. Germline CDR1 and CDR2: LGHNA and YSLEER. V trimming: 4 bases; J trimming: 2 bases; junction bases outside the gene matches: 9. CDR3 protein: CASSPFLGQGQETQYF. CDR3 sequence (DNA): TGCGCCAGCAGCCCGTTCCTCGGACAGGGTCAAGAGACCCAGTACTTC.

The V and J genes are TRBV18 and TRBJ1-3; D unclear. This CDR3 has 14 amino acids. V lost 4 bases and J 4 bases, leaving 11 bases between the germline ends. CDR1 and CDR2 (germline): KGHSH, LQKENI. The CDR3 loop reads CASSQGTGGNTIYF. The CDR3 DNA reads TGTGCCAGCTCACAGGGAACGGGAGGAAACACCATATATTTT.

This rearrangement joins TRBV10-2 to TRBJ1-3; no clear D. The germline CDR1 and CDR2 sequences are WSHSY and SAAADI. The CDR3 runs to 12 residues. Deletions cut 2 bases from V and 2 bases from J, with 1 base between. As DNA, the CDR3 is TGCGCCAGCAGTGAGACTGGAAACACCATATATTTT. It yields the protein CASSETGNTIYF.

The chain combines TRBV2 with TRBJ1-1; 9 bases are a match to TRBD1. Germline trimming cut 3 bases from V and 0 bases from J; bases unmatched to any gene: 5. CDR1 and CDR2 (germline): SNHLY, FYNNEI. The CDR3 is made up of 16 amino acids. CDR3 region: CASSEGQGIMNTEAFF. The CDR3 region has the DNA TGTGCCAGCAGTGAGGGACAGGGAATTATGAACACTGAAGCTTTCTTT.

Ten or more counts support this clone. The rearrangement links TRBV9 to TRBJ1-3, with D unclear. The ends were cut back, 2 bases at V and 8 bases at J, with 11 bases in the middle. The CDR3 runs 13 residues. CDR1 is SGDLS and CDR2 is YYNGEE in the germline V gene. The chain's CDR3 is CASSVLTEDTIYF. The CDR3 DNA follows: TGTGCCAGCAGCGTTTTAACAGAAGACACCATATATTTT.

This clone has only a few counts. The chain recombines TRBV30 with TRBJ1-4; no firm D call. The V end lost 0 bases, the J end lost 8 bases, and 16 bases lay between the germline ends. CDR1 and CDR2 from the germline V gene are GTSNPN and SVGIG (reference sequence). The CDR3 runs to 15 residues. CDR3 sequence reads: CAWSVGRNVGEKLFF. The CDR3 nucleotides are TGTGCCTGGAGTGTAGGGCGAAATGTGGGAGAAAAACTGTTTTTT.

The rearrangement joins TRBV5-1 to TRBJ2-1; D is perhaps TRBD2 (7 bases). Germline V lookup: CDR1 SGHRS, CDR2 YFSETQ. This CDR3 is 13 amino acids long. Trimming took 3 bases from V and 10 from J, leaving 14 bases between them. CDR3 protein: CASSSWGGEEQFF. CDR3 DNA: TGCGCCAGCAGCTCATGGGGGGGCGAAGAGCAGTTCTTC.

The chain combines TRBV4-1 with TRBJ2-6; D unclear. The CDR3 has 17 residues. Germline CDR1 reads MGHRA; CDR2 reads YSYEKL. V lost 4 bases to trimming and J lost 5 bases, with 18 bases between them. DNA of the CDR3: TGCGCCAGCAGCCTTGAAGAACCACAAAGTCGGGCCAACGTCCTGACTTTC. Translated, it gives CASSLEEPQSRANVLTF.

The chain employs TRBV5-4 and TRBJ2-2, with D possibly matching TRBD2 (6 bases). Germline values: CDR1 SGHNT, CDR2 YYREEE (reference sequence). Trimming pared 5 bases from V and 2 bases from J, leaving 10 bases between. This CDR3 spans 14 amino acids. The CDR3 DNA is TGTGCCAGCAGTAGGGACTTCAACACCGGGGAGCTGTTTTTT. It is translated as CASSRDFNTGELFF.

This clone was recorded only once. V and J are TRBV5-5 and TRBJ1-1, with no clear D. Trimming took 0 bases from V and 0 from J, leaving 6 bases between them. The CDR3 is 14 amino acids. The germline V gene encodes CDR1 SGHKS and CDR2 YYEKEE (reference sequence). CDR3 coding DNA: TGTGCCAGCAGCTTGGAGTTAGTGAACACTGAAGCTTTCTTT. It specifies CASSLELVNTEAFF.

This sequence joins TRBV11-2 and TRBJ2-3, with D maybe TRBD2 (6 bases). V was cut by 5 bases and J by 0 bases, with 12 bases left in between. The germline V gene encodes CDR1 SGHAT and CDR2 FQNNGV. This CDR3 spans 15 amino acids. As DNA, the CDR3 is TGTGCCAGCAGCCCTGTCAGCGGGAGCACAGATACGCAGTATTTT. Translated: CASSPVSGSTDTQYF.

V and J are TRBV6-5 and TRBJ2-5, with 9 bases aligning to TRBD2. Trimming took 5 bases from V and 7 from J; bases not matched to a gene: 5. Germline V gene sequence: CDR1 MNHEY, CDR2 SVGAGI. This CDR3 spans 13 amino acids. CDR3 sequence: CASSPAGGATQYF. Here the CDR3 DNA reads TGTGCCAGCAGTCCAGCGGGGGGCGCGACCCAGTACTTC.

The chain is built from TRBV7-8 and TRBJ2-1, with 9 bases that match TRBD1. V lost 11 bases to trimming and J lost 5 bases; unmatched junction nucleotides: 10. CDR1 and CDR2 from the germline V gene are SGHVS and FQNEAQ. This CDR3 region has 14 residues. The CDR3 here is CACSGTGSHNEQFF. CDR3 sequence (DNA): TGTGCCTGCTCCGGGACAGGGTCTCACAATGAGCAGTTCTTC.

CDR3 amino acids: CASSDSGIYGYTF. CDR3 bases: TGTGCCAGCAGTGACTCCGGGATCTATGGCTACACCTTC. The chain uses TRBV6-4 and TRBJ1-2; no definite D call. Germline V gene sequence: CDR1 MRHNA, CDR2 SNTAGT. V lost 0 bases to trimming and J lost 4 bases, with 6 bases between them. The CDR3 spans 13 residues.

This clone was observed once. The chain combines TRBV6-5 with TRBJ2-3, with 7 nucleotides matching TRBD2. Germline CDR1 reads MNHEY; CDR2 reads SVGAGI. This CDR3 spans 15 amino acids. V trimming: 0 bases; J trimming: 8 bases; junction bases outside the gene matches: 8. CDR3 nucleotide sequence: TGTGCCAGCAGTTACTCCCCCCCAGGGAGGGGTACGCAGTATTTT. Encoded protein: CASSYSPPGRGTQYF.

The gene calls are TRBV15 and TRBJ1-1, with D unclear. The CDR3 is 15 residues long. Trimming took off 1 base at V and 1 base at J, with 10 bases between the two ends. Germline-derived CDR1 and CDR2 are LNHNV and YYDKDF (reference sequence). The DNA of the CDR3 is TGTGCCACCAGCAGAGGGTTGGACGGGAACACTGAAGCTTTCTTT. Amino acids: CATSRGLDGNTEAFF.

This clone showed up just once. J is TRBJ2-7 and V is TRBV10-1; 11 nucleotides align to TRBD1. Losses at the gene ends were 3 bases for V and 4 bases for J; bases not matched to a gene: 8. This CDR3 comprises 16 residues. CDR1 WNHNN and CDR2 SYGVQD come from the germline V gene (reference sequence). The CDR3: CASSEGRRDRGYEQYF. The CDR3 nucleotides are TGCGCCAGCAGTGAAGGTCGACGGGACAGGGGGTACGAGCAGTACTTC.

The chain joins TRBV7-2 to TRBJ2-7; TRBD2 matches at 8 bases. Per germline, CDR1 SGHTA and CDR2 FQGNSA. The J segment lost 2 bases and the V segment lost 1 base, leaving 1 base of the junction unmatched. CDR3 length equals 14 residues. The CDR3 nucleotides read TGTGCCAGCAGCTTAGTTAGCGGGGCCTACGAGCAGTACTTC. Translating gives CASSLVSGAYEQYF.

The chain links TRBV6-5 to TRBJ2-7, with TRBD1 matching over 9 bases. Germline-derived CDR1 and CDR2 are MNHEY and SVGAGI. Trimming at V came to 6 bases and at J to 4 bases, leaving 4 bases not matched to a gene. There are 13 residues in the CDR3. CDR3 in DNA: TGTGCCAGCAGACAGGGGGCGAGGTACGAGCAGTACTTC. Protein: CASRQGARYEQYF.

This sequence joins TRBV18 and TRBJ2-7; D tentatively reads TRBD1 or TRBD2 (5 bases each). The CDR3 sequence is 14 residues long. The V end was cut by 0 bases, the J end by 2 bases, with 8 bases between. The germline V gene encodes CDR1 KGHSH and CDR2 LQKENI. The CDR3: CASSPPTGPYEQYF. The CDR3 nucleotides are TGTGCCAGCTCACCACCGACGGGACCCTACGAGCAGTACTTC. Full variable domain (missing parts from reference TRBV18 and TRBJ2-7): NAGVMQNPRHLVRRRGQEARLRCSPMKGHSHVYWYRQLPEEGLKFMVYLQKENIIDESGMPKERFSAEFPKEGPSILRIQQVVRGDSAAYFCASSPPTGPYEQYFGPGTRLTVT.

A single count supports this clone. The chain links TRBV7-9 to TRBJ2-7; perhaps TRBD2 as D (5 bases). Per the germline V gene, CDR1 is SEHNR and CDR2 is FQNEAQ (reference sequence). The CDR3 consists of 15 residues. V lost 3 bases and J 3 bases, leaving 15 bases between the germline ends. The CDR3 here is CASSFTEARGYEQYF. As DNA, the CDR3 is TGTGCCAGCAGCTTTACGGAGGCGAGAGGCTACGAGCAGTACTTC.

CDR3 sequence reads: CASSPRATPRDGYTF. The DNA of the CDR3 is TGTGCCAGCAGCCCACGGGCCACCCCTCGCGACGGCTACACCTTC. This chain joins TRBV7-2 and TRBJ1-2, with no clear D. This CDR3 is built from 15 residues. The V end lost 5 bases, the J end lost 8 bases, and 21 bases lay between the germline ends. Germline assignment: CDR1 SGHTA and CDR2 FQGNSA.

The chain has TRBV10-1 and TRBJ2-7, with TRBD1 matching over 11 bases. The germline CDR1 and CDR2 sequences are WNHNN and SYGVQD (reference sequence). This CDR3 region has 15 residues. The J segment lost 5 bases and the V segment lost 3 bases, leaving 6 bases of the junction unmatched. For the CDR3, the DNA is TGCGCCAGCAGTGACGGACAGGGGGCGAAAAACGAGCAGTACTTC. Translation gives CASSDGQGAKNEQYF.

The chain joins TRBV30 to TRBJ1-1; D is ambiguous. The germline V gene encodes CDR1 GTSNPN and CDR2 SVGIG (reference sequence). Trimming pared 2 bases from V and 3 bases from J, leaving 10 bases between. CDR3 length: 13 residues. CDR3 coding DNA: TGTGCCTGGAGTACAGTCTGGGACACTGAAGCTTTCTTT. Protein sequence: CAWSTVWDTEAFF. Full variable domain (remainder filled in from reference TRBV30 and TRBJ1-1): SQTIHQWPATLVQPVGSPLSLECTVEGTSNPNLYWYRQAAGRGLQLLFYSVGIGQISSEVPQNLSASRPQDRQFILSSKKLLLSDSGFYLCAWSTVWDTEAFFGQGTRLTVV.